This TCR beta chain was obtained from a study of cytomegalovirus exposure and HLA in healthy donors. The CDR3 spans 18 residues. Trimming removed 1 base from V and 3 bases from J; junction bases left unmatched: 10. Per germline, CDR1 MGHRA and CDR2 YSYEKL. The PCR ran on 60 Vbeta and 13 Jbeta primers. TCRdb keeps only in-frame clones here, not all; method: immunoSEQ multiplex PCR. The sample consists of more than 140,000 clones, 60% to 80% of them appearing once. V gene TRBV4-1 combines with J gene TRBJ1-3, with 9 bases matching TRBD1. Sequencing input: PBMCs. This clonotype was obtained from a man aged 35-49 years in good health and CMV-seronegative. In nucleotides, the CDR3 is TGCGCCAGCAGCCAAGGGGGGGCTACAGGGGGCCGTGGAAACACCATATATTTT. Translation gives CASSQGGATGGRGNTIYF.